This T cell receptor (beta chain) derives from a study of post-analysis software for immune sequencing data. Study-wide results and caveats: Patients had higher frequencies than controls of about 5 TRBV segments, including TRBV5-6, TRBV5-1 and TRBV20-1.

V was shortened by 11 bases and J by 4 bases, with 14 bases between the two germline ends. CDR3 length equals 13 residues. About this clonotype itself: Its antigen is unknown.

Unique molecular identifiers were built into the TCR beta cDNA libraries. TCRdb re-derived calls from the PCR reads in MiXCR, one entry per CDR3 protein. Among fewer than 550,000 distinct CDR3 sequences listed, 30% to 40% were seen once. Sequenced: blood. The sequence was obtained from a girl between 2 and 17 years old with multiple sclerosis. The J gene is TRBJ1-4, the V gene TRBV12-3 or TRBV12-4, with a tentative D call TRBD1 (6 bases). The CDR3 sequence: CAAGDEVNEKLFF. CDR3 bases: TGTGCCGCAGGGGATGAGGTTAATGAAAAACTGTTTTTT.